This TCR beta chain stems from a study of blood T cell repertoires in COVID-19. Study overall: Italy, Spain and the United States were the sources of the convalescent and acute COVID-19 samples. T cells, B-cell-depleted T cells, or PBMCs supplied cDNA or gDNA.

As handled by the study authors: Counts of nucleated cells, estimated from reference gene primer amplification, were obtained. Using immunoSEQ multiplex PCR, the repertoire was profiled, and TCRdb retains in-frame clones only, with some absent. The V and J calls and clone size were taken over from that table, and D and trimming were inferred from the DNA. The data contain over 9,000 clones, about four fifths of them seen just once; the ten biggest clones take up approximately 7.3%. The CDR3 has 14 amino acids. With V trimmed by 6 bases and J by 2 bases, 4 bases remained unmatched. Germline lookup yields CDR1 MNHEY and CDR2 SVGAGI.

This TCR was sampled from a man aged 65 to 79 with active COVID-19. What was sequenced was peripheral blood. The chain couples TRBV6-5 to TRBJ1-3, with 7 bases fitting TRBD1. The CDR3 is CASSPDRAGNTIYF. CDR3 DNA: TGTGCCAGCAGCCCCGACAGGGCTGGAAACACCATATATTTT.